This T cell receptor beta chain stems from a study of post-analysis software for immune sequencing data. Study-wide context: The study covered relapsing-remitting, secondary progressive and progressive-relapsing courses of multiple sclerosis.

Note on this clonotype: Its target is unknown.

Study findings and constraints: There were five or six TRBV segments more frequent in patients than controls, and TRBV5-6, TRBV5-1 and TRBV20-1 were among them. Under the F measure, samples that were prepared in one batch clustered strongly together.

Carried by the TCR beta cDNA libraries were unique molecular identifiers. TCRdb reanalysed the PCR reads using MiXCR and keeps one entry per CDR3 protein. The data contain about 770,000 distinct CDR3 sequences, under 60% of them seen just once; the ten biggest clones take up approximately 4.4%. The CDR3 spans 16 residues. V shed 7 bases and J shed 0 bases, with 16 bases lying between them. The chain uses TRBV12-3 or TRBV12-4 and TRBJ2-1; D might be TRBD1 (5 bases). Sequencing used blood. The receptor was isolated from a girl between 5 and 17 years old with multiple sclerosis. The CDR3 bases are TGTGCCAGCATTCTCGACCTAGGGGCCTCCTACAATGAGCAGTTCTTC. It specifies CASILDLGASYNEQFF.